This TCR beta chain is drawn from a study of cytomegalovirus exposure and HLA in healthy donors. Study background: An early release of data contained 80 million to 85 million unique TCRs, which came from HLA-typed donors.

Primers for the PCR totalled 60 Vbeta and 13 Jbeta. In the authors' workflow: Per a later analysis, the number of unique TCR beta chains was about 78 million, of which some 9.9 million were shared. Method: immunoSEQ multiplex PCR; TCRdb's copy keeps in-frame clones and lacks some. The V and J calls and clone size come from that table; D and trimming were worked out from the DNA. The sample shows some 180,000 clones, around 78% of them seen only once. Nominal health characterized the donors when sampled, though unrecorded immune exposures were likely. V was clipped by 3 bases and J by 0 bases; unmatched bases: 1. Germline CDR1 is KGHSH and CDR2 is LQKENI. The CDR3 extends over 14 amino acids.

The origin of this receptor is a young woman in good health and CMV-seropositive. This chain uses TRBV18 with TRBJ2-7, with TRBD1 identical over 8 bases. Sequencing input: PBMCs. The CDR3 region has the DNA TGTGCCAGCTCACCGGGACAGGCCTCCTACGAGCAGTACTTC. Translating gives CASSPGQASYEQYF.